This T cell receptor (beta chain) was profiled in a study of cytomegalovirus exposure and HLA in healthy donors. Sampled while nominally healthy, donors likely had unrecorded immune exposures. Germline CDR1 is KGHSH and CDR2 is LQKENI. V gave up 3 bases and J gave up 4 bases; unmatched junction bases: 4. CDR3 length: 15 amino acids. PCR employed 60 Vbeta and 13 Jbeta primers. Libraries were prepared by immunoSEQ multiplex PCR; TCRdb keeps only in-frame clonotypes and omits some of them. Of approximately 150,000 clones in the sample, roughly 80% were seen once. The sequence came from a man aged 25-40 years in good health and CMV-seropositive. The chain couples TRBV18 to TRBJ2-5; 11 bases align to TRBD1. Sequencing used PBMCs. CDR3 protein: CASSPPGTGGETQYF. DNA of the CDR3: TGTGCCAGCTCACCCCCAGGGACAGGGGGAGAGACCCAGTACTTC.